The 17 T cell receptor beta chains listed next were all sequenced from one sample in a study of blood T cell repertoires in COVID-19. The protocol was immunoSEQ multiplex PCR, while the TCRdb copy is restricted to in-frame clones and leaves out a portion. The profile shows under 200,000 clones, 86% of them singletons. Sequenced: peripheral blood. These receptor sequences come from a woman in her 70s with acute or convalescent COVID-19.

The chain is built from TRBV25-1 and TRBJ1-6, with D perhaps TRBD1 (6 bases). The CDR3 loop spans 14 amino acids. Germline CDR1 reads MGHDK; CDR2 reads SYGVNS. V was shortened by 5 bases and J by 7 bases, with 12 bases between the two germline ends. CDR3 region: CASSHRELNSPLHF. The DNA of the CDR3 is TGTGCCAGCAGTCACAGGGAACTAAATTCACCCCTCCACTTT.

The genes are TRBV28 and TRBJ2-2; TRBD2 might be the D (5 bases). The germline V and J ends were trimmed by 7 bases and 4 bases, with 10 bases remaining between them. The CDR3 is 13 amino acids. Germline CDR1 reads MDHEN; CDR2 reads SYDVKM. The CDR3 DNA sequence: TGTGCCAGCAATCGGGGTGGCACCGGGGAGCTGTTTTTT. Its protein is CASNRGGTGELFF.

J is TRBJ2-2 and V is TRBV18; D is possibly TRBD1 (7 bases). The CDR3 is made up of 15 amino acids. Trimming cost V 1 base and J 5 bases, with 11 bases left between them. Germline CDR1 and CDR2: KGHSH and LQKENI. CDR3 protein: CASSPRQGGTGELFF. DNA of the CDR3: TGTGCCAGCTCACCACGGCAGGGGGGAACCGGGGAGCTGTTTTTT.

The V call is TRBV6-5, the J call TRBJ2-1; TRBD1 agrees at 7 bases. The J segment lost 3 bases and the V segment lost 6 bases, leaving 8 bases of the junction unmatched. The CDR3 runs 15 residues. In germline, CDR1 is MNHEY, CDR2 SVGAGI. The CDR3 is CASSRQGLGYNEQFF. CDR3 DNA: TGTGCCAGCAGCAGACAGGGTCTGGGCTACAATGAGCAGTTCTTC.

The rearrangement links TRBV28 to TRBJ1-5, with TRBD1 matching over 8 bases. There are 15 residues in the CDR3. Germline loops: CDR1 MDHEN, CDR2 SYDVKM. The ends lost 7 bases at V and 2 bases at J; junction bases unmatched: 7. The CDR3 loop is CASITGGEGNQPQHF. CDR3 in DNA: TGTGCCAGCATCACAGGGGGAGAAGGCAATCAGCCCCAGCATTTT.

The CDR3 DNA is TGTGCCAGCAGCCAAGGCCAGGGGGGCTACGAGCAGTACTTC. It yields the protein CASSQGQGGYEQYF. V is TRBV3-1 (or the pseudogene TRBV3-2) and J is TRBJ2-7, with D maybe TRBD1 (7 bases). The CDR3 has 14 residues. The ends were cut back, 1 base at V and 3 bases at J, with 10 bases in the middle. Germline CDR1 reads LGHDT; CDR2 reads YNNKEL (reference sequence).

The chain carries TRBV29-1 and TRBJ2-1; D gene ambiguous. Germline V lookup: CDR1 SQVTM, CDR2 ANQGSEA. V was cut by 2 bases and J by 7 bases, with 9 bases left in between. The CDR3 runs to 12 residues. CDR3 loop: CSVELAENEQFF. DNA of the CDR3: TGCAGCGTTGAACTTGCTGAGAATGAGCAGTTCTTC.

The chain is built from TRBV20-1 and TRBJ1-4, with D unresolved. CDR1 DFQATT and CDR2 SNEGSKA come from the germline V gene (reference sequence). V lost 3 bases to trimming and J lost 4 bases, with 12 bases between them. The CDR3 runs 14 residues. CDR3 coding DNA: TGCAGTGCTAGTGGAGGGTTTGGTAATGAAAAACTGTTTTTT. The encoded protein is CSASGGFGNEKLFF.

There are a few counts of this clone. This chain links TRBV5-1 with TRBJ2-3, with TRBD2 identical over 7 bases. V dropped 0 bases and J dropped 1; count of bases not matched to a gene: 8. Germline lookup yields CDR1 SGHRS and CDR2 YFSETQ. The length of the CDR3 is 17 residues. CDR3 sequence (DNA): TGCGCCAGCAGCTTGGTCCCTATGGCGGGAGGCACAGATACGCAGTATTTT. It encodes CASSLVPMAGGTDTQYF.

J is TRBJ1-1 and V is TRBV11-2; D call uncertain. The CDR3 consists of 13 residues. The germline gives CDR1 SGHAT, CDR2 FQNNGV. V was clipped by 2 bases and J by 6 bases, with 10 bases between them. In DNA, the CDR3 is TGTGCCAGCAGCTTACCGGGAGGGCCTGAAGCTTTCTTT. Translation gives CASSLPGGPEAFF.

This rearrangement joins TRBV6-2 or TRBV6-3 to TRBJ1-2; unclear D gene. The CDR3 length is 16 residues. Germline V CDR1 and CDR2: MNHEY, SVGEGT. Trimming left V 4 bases short and J 5 bases short, with 20 bases between. The CDR3: CASSWAPPRMDYGYTF. DNA of the CDR3: TGTGCCAGCAGTTGGGCCCCTCCCCGTATGGATTATGGCTACACCTTC.

V is TRBV2 and J is TRBJ1-6, with D unresolved. The CDR3 is 15 amino acids. Trimming shortened V by 6 bases and J by 5 bases, and 14 bases separated the two germline ends. Germline V CDR1 and CDR2: SNHLY, FYNNEI. The chain's CDR3 is CASRKPARDNSPLHF. The CDR3 bases are TGTGCCAGCAGGAAGCCGGCACGGGATAATTCACCCCTCCACTTT.

The table lists this clone with a few counts. The rearrangement uses TRBV12-3 or TRBV12-4 and TRBJ2-1, with D possibly TRBD2 on 5 matching bases. The V gene lost 9 bases and the J gene lost 5 bases, with 11 bases spanning the gap. This CDR3 is 12 amino acids long. The CDR3 reads CASSVANNEQFF. The CDR3, as DNA: TGTGCCAGTTCGGTAGCGAACAATGAGCAGTTCTTC.

The chain carries TRBV7-3 and TRBJ2-2; TRBD2 might be the D (5 bases). CDR1 and CDR2 from the germline V gene are SGHTA and FQGTGA. Trimming removed 0 bases at V and 4 bases at J, with 9 bases between. This CDR3 comprises 15 residues. The CDR3 sequence: CASSLTGRATGELFF. DNA of the CDR3: TGTGCCAGCAGCTTAACTGGGAGAGCCACCGGGGAGCTGTTTTTT.

The DNA for the CDR3 is TGTGCCAGCAGTTCAGTCTTGAGGGAAGCTTTCTTT. Protein product: CASSSVLREAFF. The chain couples TRBV28 to TRBJ1-1; D not resolved. The CDR3 is made up of 12 amino acids. The germline V gene has CDR1 MDHEN and CDR2 SYDVKM. Trimming left V 4 bases short and J 8 bases short, with 11 bases between.

The chain employs TRBV4-1 and TRBJ1-4; 7 positions match TRBD1. J gave up 2 bases and V 0 bases, and 6 bases lay outside the gene matches. Per the germline V gene, CDR1 is MGHRA and CDR2 is YSYEKL. The CDR3 is made up of 17 amino acids. The CDR3 DNA follows: TGCGCCAGCAGCCAAGATATAGGGGGCGGCACTAATGAAAAACTGTTTTTT. As protein: CASSQDIGGGTNEKLFF.

The chain combines TRBV5-1 with TRBJ2-6, with D maybe TRBD1 (6 bases). With 4 bases removed from V and 1 base from J, the gap between germline ends came to 18 bases. The CDR3 is made up of 18 amino acids. Germline CDR1 is SGHRS and CDR2 is YFSETQ. The CDR3 loop is CASSGNRDQRSGANVLTF. CDR3 nucleotide sequence: TGCGCCAGCAGCGGAAACAGGGACCAAAGGTCTGGGGCCAACGTCCTGACTTTC.